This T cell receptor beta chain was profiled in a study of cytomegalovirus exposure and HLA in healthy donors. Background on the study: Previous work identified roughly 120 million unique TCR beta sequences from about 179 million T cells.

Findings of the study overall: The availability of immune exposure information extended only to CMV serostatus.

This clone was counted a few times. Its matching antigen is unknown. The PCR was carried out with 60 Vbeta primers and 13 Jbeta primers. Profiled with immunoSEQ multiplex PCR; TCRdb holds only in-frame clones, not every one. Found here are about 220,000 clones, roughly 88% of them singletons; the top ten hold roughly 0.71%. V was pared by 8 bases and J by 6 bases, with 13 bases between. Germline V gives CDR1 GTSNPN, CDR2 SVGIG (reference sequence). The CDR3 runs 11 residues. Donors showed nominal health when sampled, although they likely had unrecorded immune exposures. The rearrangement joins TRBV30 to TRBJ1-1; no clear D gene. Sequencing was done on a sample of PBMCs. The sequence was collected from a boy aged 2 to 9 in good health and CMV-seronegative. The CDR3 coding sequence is TGTGCCGTAACTAGAGGATCTGAAGCTTTCTTT. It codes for CAVTRGSEAFF.